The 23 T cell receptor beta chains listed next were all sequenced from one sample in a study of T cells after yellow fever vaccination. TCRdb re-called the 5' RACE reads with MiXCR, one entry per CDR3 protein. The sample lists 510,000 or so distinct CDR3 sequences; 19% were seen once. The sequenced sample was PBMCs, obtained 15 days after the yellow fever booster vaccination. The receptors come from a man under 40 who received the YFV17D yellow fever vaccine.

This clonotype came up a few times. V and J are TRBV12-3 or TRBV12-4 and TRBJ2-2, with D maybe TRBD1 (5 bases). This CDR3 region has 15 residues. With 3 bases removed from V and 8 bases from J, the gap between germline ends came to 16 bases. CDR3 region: CASSFFREAKGELFF. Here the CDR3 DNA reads TGTGCCAGCAGTTTCTTCAGGGAAGCAAAAGGGGAGCTGTTTTTT.

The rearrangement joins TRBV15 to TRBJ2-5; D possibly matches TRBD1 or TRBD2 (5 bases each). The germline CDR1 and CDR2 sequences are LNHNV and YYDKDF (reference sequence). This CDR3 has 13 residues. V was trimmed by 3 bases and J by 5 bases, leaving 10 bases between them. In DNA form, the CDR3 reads TGTGCCACCAGCAGGTCTTGGGGGGAGACCCAGTACTTC. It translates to CATSRSWGETQYF.

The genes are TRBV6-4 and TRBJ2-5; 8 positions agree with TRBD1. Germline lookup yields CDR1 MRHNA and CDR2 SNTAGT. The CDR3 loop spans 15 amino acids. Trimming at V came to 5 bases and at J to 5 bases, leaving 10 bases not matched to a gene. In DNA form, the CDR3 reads TGTGCCAGCAGTTTAGGGACAGGCCCTGCGGAGACCCAGTACTTC. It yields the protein CASSLGTGPAETQYF.

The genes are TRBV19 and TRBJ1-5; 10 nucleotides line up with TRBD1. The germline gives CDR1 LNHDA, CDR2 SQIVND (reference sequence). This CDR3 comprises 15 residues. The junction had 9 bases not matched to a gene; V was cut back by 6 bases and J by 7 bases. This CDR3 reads CASRSRDRGMQPQHF. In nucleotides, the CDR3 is TGTGCCAGTAGGTCCCGGGACAGGGGTATGCAGCCCCAGCATTTT.

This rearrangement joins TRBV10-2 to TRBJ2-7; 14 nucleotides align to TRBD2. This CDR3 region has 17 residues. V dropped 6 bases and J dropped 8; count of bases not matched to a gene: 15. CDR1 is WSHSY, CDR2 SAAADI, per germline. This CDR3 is CASSRTSGRPTQVKQYF. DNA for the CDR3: TGCGCCAGCAGCAGGACTAGCGGGAGGCCCACCCAGGTGAAGCAGTACTTC.

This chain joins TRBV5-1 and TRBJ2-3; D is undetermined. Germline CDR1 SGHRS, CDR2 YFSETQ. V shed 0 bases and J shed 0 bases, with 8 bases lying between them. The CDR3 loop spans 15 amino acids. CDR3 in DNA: TGCGCCAGCAGCTTGGAGGCCCTGAGCACAGATACGCAGTATTTT. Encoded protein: CASSLEALSTDTQYF.

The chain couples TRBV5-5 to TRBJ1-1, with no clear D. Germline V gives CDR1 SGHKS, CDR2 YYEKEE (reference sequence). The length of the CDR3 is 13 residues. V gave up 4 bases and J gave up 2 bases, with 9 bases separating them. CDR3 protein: CASSMRVNTEAFF. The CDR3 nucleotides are TGTGCCAGCAGCATGAGGGTTAACACTGAAGCTTTCTTT.

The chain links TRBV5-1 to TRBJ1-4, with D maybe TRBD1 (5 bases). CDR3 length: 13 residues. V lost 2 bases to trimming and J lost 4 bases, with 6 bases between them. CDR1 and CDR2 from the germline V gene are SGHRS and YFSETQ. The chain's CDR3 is CASSFQGNEKLFF. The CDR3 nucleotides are TGCGCCAGCAGCTTTCAGGGTAATGAAAAACTGTTTTTT.

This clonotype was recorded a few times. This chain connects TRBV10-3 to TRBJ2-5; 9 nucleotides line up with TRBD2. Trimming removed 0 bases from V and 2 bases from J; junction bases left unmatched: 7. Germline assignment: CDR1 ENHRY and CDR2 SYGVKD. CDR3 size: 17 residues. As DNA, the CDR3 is TGTGCCATCAGTGAGTCGTGGCCTAGCGGGGAACAAGAGACCCAGTACTTC. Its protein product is CAISESWPSGEQETQYF.

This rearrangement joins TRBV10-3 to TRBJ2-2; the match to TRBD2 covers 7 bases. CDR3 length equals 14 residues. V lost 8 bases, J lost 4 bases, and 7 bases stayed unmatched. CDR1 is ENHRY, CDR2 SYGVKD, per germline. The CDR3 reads CAIGERDVTGELFF. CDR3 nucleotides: TGTGCCATCGGGGAGCGGGACGTCACCGGGGAGCTGTTTTTT.

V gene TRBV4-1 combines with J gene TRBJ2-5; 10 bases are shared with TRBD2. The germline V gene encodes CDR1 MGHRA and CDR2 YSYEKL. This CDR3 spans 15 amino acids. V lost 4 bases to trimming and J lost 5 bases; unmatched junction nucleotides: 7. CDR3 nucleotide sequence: TGCGCCAGCAGCCCGGGACTAGCGAACTGGGAGACCCAGTACTTC. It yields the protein CASSPGLANWETQYF.

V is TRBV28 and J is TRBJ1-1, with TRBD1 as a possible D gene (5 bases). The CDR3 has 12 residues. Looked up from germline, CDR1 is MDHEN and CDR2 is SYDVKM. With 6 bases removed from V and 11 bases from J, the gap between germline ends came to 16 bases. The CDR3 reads CASSLGQFEAFF. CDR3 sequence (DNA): TGTGCCAGCAGCCTAGGACAATTTGAGGCTTTCTTT.

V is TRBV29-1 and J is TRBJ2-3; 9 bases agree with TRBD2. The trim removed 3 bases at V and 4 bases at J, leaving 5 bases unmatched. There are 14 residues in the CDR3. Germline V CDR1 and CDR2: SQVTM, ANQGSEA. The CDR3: CSVDGGGGADTQYF. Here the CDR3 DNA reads TGCAGCGTTGATGGCGGGGGGGGGGCAGATACGCAGTATTTT.

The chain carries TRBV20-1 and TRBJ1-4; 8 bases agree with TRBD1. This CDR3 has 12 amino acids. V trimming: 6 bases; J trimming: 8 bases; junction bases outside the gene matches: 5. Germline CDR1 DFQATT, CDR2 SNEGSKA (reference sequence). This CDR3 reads CSAQGADEKLFF. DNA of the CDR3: TGCAGTGCCCAGGGGGCCGACGAAAAACTGTTTTTT.

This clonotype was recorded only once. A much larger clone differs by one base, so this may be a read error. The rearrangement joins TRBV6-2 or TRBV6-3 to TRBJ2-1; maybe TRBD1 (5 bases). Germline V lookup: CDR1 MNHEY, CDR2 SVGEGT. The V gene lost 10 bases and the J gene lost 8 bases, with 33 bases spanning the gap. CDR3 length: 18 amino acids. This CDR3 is CATKPEQDPVGWYDEQFF. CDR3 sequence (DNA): TGTGCCACCAAACCCGAACAGGACCCAGTCGGATGGTACGATGAGCAGTTCTTC.

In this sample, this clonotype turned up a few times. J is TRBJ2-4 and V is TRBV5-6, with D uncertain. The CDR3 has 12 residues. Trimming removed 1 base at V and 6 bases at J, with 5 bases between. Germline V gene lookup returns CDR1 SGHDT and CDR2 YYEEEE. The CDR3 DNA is TGTGCCAGCAGCTTGTGGGGAAACATTCAGTACTTC. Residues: CASSLWGNIQYF.

The chain's CDR3 is CSARRVNQPQHF. The CDR3 DNA follows: TGCAGTGCTAGACGCGTTAATCAGCCCCAGCATTTT. The chain links TRBV20-1 to TRBJ1-5; D call uncertain. CDR3 length: 12 residues. Per germline, CDR1 DFQATT and CDR2 SNEGSKA (reference sequence). The V end lost 2 bases, the J end lost 4 bases, and 6 bases lay between the germline ends.

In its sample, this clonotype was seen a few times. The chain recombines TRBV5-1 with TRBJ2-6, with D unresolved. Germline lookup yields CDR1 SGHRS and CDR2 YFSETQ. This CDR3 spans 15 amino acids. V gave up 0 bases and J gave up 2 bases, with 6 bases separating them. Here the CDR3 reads CASSLAGAGANVLTF. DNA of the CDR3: TGCGCCAGCAGCTTGGCGGGCGCTGGGGCCAACGTCCTGACTTTC.

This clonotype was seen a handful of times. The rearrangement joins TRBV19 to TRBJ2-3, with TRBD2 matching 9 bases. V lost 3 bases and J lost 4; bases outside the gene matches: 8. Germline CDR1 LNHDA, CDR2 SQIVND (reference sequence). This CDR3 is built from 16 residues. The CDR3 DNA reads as TGTGCCAGTAGTATTTCACTAGCGGGTGGAGCAGATACGCAGTATTTT. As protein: CASSISLAGGADTQYF.

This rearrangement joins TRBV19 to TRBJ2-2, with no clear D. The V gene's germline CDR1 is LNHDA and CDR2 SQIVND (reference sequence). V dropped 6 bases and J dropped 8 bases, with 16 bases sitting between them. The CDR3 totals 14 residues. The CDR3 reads CASRPLEVAGELFF. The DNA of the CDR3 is TGTGCCAGTAGGCCCCTCGAGGTCGCAGGGGAGCTGTTTTTT.

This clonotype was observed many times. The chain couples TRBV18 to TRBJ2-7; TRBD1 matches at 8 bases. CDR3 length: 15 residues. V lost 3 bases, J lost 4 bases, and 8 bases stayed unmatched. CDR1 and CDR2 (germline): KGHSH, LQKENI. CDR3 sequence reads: CASSPTGQGAYEQYF. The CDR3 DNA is TGTGCCAGCTCACCGACCGGGCAGGGGGCATACGAGCAGTACTTC.

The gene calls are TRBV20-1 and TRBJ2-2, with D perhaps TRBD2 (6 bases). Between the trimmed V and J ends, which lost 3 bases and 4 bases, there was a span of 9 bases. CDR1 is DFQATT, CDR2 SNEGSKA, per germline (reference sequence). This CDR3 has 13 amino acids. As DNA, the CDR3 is TGCAGTGCTAGCCTAGCGCGCACCGGGGAGCTGTTTTTT. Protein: CSASLARTGELFF.

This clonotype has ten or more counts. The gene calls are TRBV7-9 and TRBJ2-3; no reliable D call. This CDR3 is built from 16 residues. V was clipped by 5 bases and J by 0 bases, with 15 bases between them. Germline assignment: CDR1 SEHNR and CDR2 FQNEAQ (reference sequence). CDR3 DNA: TGTGCCAGCAGCCCCCTCGGCACTTCTAGCACAGATACGCAGTATTTT. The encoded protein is CASSPLGTSSTDTQYF. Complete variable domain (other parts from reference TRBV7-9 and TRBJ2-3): DTGVSQNPRHKITKRGQNVTFRCDPISEHNRLYWYRQTLGQGPEFLTYFQNEAQLEKSRLLSDRFSAERPKGSFSTLEIQRTEQGDSAMYLCASSPLGTSSTDTQYFGPGTRLTVL.